This T cell receptor beta chain was observed in a study of T cell responses to AZD1222 COVID-19 vaccine. To note about this clone: What it binds is not known.

Generated by immunoSEQ multiplex PCR, the TCRdb table keeps only in-frame clones and is missing some. The profile shows 85,000 to 110,000 clones, over 80% of them singletons. Study-wide results and limits: None of the repertoires were sampled until the peak T cell response had passed. Clonal diversity was possibly underestimated; the donors were predominantly white British and more often female. Dominant CD4 TCR responses targeted spike regions 160-218 and 743-854. The breadth and depth of Spike-specific TCRs increased once two AZD1222 doses had been given.

V lost 9 bases, J lost 4 bases, and 7 bases stayed unmatched. The germline CDR1 and CDR2 sequences are SGHNT and YYREEE (reference sequence). This CDR3 spans 14 amino acids. This material consisted of peripheral blood, taken on day 0 of AZD1222 vaccination. This sequence was found in an adult in good health. This chain connects TRBV5-4 to TRBJ1-5, with 10 bases identical to TRBD1. The CDR3 region is CATNDRGQNQPQHF. CDR3 nucleotides: TGTGCCACCAACGACAGGGGGCAGAATCAGCCCCAGCATTTT.